This entry concerns a single T cell receptor (beta chain). As yet, its antigen is unknown. The data derive from a study of cytomegalovirus exposure and HLA in healthy donors. General study points: Rarity held for most TCR sequences, but there were some public TCRs that occurred in many donors. High specificity and sensitivity for cytomegalovirus status were reported for the classifier. A few chains tied to CMV proved CMV antigen-specific in vitro.

The repertoire was sequenced with immunoSEQ multiplex PCR; TCRdb's copy has only in-frame clones and lacks some. The sample contains 90,000 to 150,000 clones, more than 75% of which appear only once. The sample taken for sequencing was PBMCs. This TCR came from a woman between 18 and 29 years old in good health and CMV-seropositive.

DNA of the CDR3: TGCGCCAGCAGCCCGGGACAGGCGAACACTGAAGCTTTCTTT. Translating it yields CASSPGQANTEAFF. V gene TRBV5-1 combines with J gene TRBJ1-1; 8 bases agree with TRBD1. Germline assignment: CDR1 SGHRS and CDR2 YFSETQ. The V and J ends lost 4 bases and 1 base, in that order; junction bases with no gene match: 3. This CDR3 is 14 amino acids long.